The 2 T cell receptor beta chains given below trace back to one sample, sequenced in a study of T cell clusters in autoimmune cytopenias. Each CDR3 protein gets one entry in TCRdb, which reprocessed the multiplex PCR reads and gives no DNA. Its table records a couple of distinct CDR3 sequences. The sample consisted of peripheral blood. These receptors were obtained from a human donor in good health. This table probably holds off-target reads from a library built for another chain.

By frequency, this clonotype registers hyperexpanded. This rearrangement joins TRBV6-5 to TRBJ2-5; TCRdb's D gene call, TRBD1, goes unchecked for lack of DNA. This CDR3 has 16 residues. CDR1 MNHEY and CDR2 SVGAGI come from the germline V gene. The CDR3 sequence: CASSYSSGRGQETQYF.

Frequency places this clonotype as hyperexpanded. CDR3 amino acids: CASTLGGGGTYNEQFF. The V and J genes are TRBV27 and TRBJ2-1; TCRdb indicates TRBD1, and absent DNA this call remains unverified. The CDR3 covers 16 residues. Per germline, CDR1 MNHEY and CDR2 SMNVEV (reference sequence).